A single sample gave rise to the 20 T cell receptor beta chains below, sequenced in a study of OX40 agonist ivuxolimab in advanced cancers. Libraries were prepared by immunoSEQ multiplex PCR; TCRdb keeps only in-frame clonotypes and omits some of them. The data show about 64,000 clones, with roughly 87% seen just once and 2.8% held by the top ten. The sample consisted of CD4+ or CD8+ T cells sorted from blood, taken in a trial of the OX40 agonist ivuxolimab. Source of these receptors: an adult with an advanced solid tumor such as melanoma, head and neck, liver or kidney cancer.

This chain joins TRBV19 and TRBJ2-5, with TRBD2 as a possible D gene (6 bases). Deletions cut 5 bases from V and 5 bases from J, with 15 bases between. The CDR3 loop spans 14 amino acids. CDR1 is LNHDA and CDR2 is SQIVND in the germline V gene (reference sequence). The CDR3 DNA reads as TGTGCCAGTAGTCATCGACACCGGGAGGAGACCCAGTACTTC. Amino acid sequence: CASSHRHREETQYF.

The CDR3 protein is CASSSSGARHGYTF. The CDR3 nucleotides are TGTGCCAGCAGCTCCTCAGGGGCCCGACATGGCTACACCTTC. The chain has TRBV5-6 and TRBJ1-2, with a possible D match to TRBD1 (6 bases). Germline CDR1 and CDR2: SGHDT and YYEEEE. The length of the CDR3 is 14 residues. Trimming stripped 3 bases from V and 6 bases from J, with 15 bases between.

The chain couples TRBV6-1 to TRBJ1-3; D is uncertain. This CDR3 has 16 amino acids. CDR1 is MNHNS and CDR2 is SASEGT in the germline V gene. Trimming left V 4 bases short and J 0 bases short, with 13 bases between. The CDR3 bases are TGTGCCAGCAGTGGGAGCCCTTTCTTCTCTGGAAACACCATATATTTT. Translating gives CASSGSPFFSGNTIYF.

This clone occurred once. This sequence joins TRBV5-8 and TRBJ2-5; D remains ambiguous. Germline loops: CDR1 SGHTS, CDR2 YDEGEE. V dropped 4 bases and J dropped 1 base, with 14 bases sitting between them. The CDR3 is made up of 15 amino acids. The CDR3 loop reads CASSPEGSSQETQYF. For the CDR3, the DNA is TGTGCCAGCAGCCCCGAAGGCAGTTCCCAAGAGACCCAGTACTTC.

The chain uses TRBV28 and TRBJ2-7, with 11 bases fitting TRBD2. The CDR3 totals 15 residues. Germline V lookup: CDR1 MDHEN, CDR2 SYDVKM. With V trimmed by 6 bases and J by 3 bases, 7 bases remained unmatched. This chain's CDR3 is CASRPGLAASYEQYF. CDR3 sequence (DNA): TGTGCCAGCAGGCCGGGACTAGCGGCTAGCTACGAGCAGTACTTC.

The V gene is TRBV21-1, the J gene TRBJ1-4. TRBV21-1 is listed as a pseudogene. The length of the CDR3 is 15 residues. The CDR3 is CASSTYKGTNEKLFF. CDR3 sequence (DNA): TGTGCCAGCAGCACGTACAAAGGGACTAATGAAAAACTGTTTTTT.

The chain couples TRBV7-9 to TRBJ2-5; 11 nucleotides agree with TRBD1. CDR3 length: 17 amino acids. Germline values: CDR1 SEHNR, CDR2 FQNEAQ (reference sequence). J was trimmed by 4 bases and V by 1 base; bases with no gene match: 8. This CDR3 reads CASSLGLGTGGRETQYF. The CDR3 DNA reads TGTGCCAGCAGCTTAGGCCTAGGGACAGGGGGACGAGAGACCCAGTACTTC.

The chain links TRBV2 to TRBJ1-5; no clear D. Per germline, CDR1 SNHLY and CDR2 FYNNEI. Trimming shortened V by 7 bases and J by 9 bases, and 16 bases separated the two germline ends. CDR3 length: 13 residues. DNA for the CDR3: TGTGCCAGCACGTCCCAGGTCCTAGGGCCCCAGCATTTT. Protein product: CASTSQVLGPQHF. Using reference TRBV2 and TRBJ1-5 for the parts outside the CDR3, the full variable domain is EPEVTQTPSHQVTQMGQEVILRCVPISNHLYFYWYRQILGQKVEFLVSFYNNEISEKSEIFDDQFSVERPDGSNFTLKIRSTKLEDSAMYFCASTSQVLGPQHFGDGTRLSIL.

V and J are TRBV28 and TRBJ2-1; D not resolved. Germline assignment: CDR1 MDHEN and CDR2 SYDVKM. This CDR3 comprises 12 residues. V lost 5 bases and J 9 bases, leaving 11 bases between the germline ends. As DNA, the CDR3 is TGTGCCAGCAGTGCCATTAAGAGTGAGCAGTTCTTC. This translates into CASSAIKSEQFF. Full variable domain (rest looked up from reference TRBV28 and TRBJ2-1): DVKVTQSSRYLVKRTGEKVFLECVQDMDHENMFWYRQDPGLGLRLIYFSYDVKMKEKGDIPEGYSVSREKKERFSLILESASTNQTSMYLCASSAIKSEQFFGPGTRLTVL.

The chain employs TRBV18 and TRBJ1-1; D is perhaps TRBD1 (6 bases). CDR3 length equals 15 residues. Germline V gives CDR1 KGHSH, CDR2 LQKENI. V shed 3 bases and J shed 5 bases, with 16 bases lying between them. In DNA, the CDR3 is TGTGCCAGCTCACCTACCAAGGGGGGGGGTACTGAAGCTTTCTTT. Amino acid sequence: CASSPTKGGGTEAFF. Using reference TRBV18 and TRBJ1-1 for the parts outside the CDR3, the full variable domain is NAGVMQNPRHLVRRRGQEARLRCSPMKGHSHVYWYRQLPEEGLKFMVYLQKENIIDESGMPKERFSAEFPKEGPSILRIQQVVRGDSAAYFCASSPTKGGGTEAFFGQGTRLTVV.

CDR3 nucleotides: TGCAGCGTAAGAACGGGGGGCCGGGATTCACCCCTCCACTTT. This sequence encodes CSVRTGGRDSPLHF. The chain carries TRBV29-1 and TRBJ1-6, with a tentative D call TRBD1 (6 bases). Germline CDR1 is SQVTM and CDR2 is ANQGSEA. The length of the CDR3 is 14 residues. Trimming took off 6 bases at V and 8 bases at J, with 17 bases between the two ends.

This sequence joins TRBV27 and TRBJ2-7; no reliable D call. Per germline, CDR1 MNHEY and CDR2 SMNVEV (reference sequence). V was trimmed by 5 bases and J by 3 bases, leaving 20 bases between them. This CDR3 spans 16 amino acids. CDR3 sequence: CASSPAESAPIYEQYF. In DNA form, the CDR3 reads TGTGCCAGCAGTCCCGCGGAGAGCGCCCCTATCTACGAGCAGTACTTC.

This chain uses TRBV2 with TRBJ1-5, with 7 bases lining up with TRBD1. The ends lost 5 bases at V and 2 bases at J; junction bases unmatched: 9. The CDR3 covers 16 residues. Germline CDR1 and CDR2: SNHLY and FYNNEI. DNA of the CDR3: TGTGCCAGCAGTATAATTAGGGGGCTTGGCAATCAGCCCCAGCATTTT. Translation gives CASSIIRGLGNQPQHF. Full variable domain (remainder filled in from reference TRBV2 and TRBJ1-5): EPEVTQTPSHQVTQMGQEVILRCVPISNHLYFYWYRQILGQKVEFLVSFYNNEISEKSEIFDDQFSVERPDGSNFTLKIRSTKLEDSAMYFCASSIIRGLGNQPQHFGDGTRLSIL.

The CDR3 DNA follows: TGTGCCAGCAGCATCACAGGGTCCCACGAGCAGTACTTC. Amino acids: CASSITGSHEQYF. The J gene is TRBJ2-5, the V gene TRBV7-3, with D maybe TRBD1 (6 bases). The J call may be mistaken, given a closer DNA end match to TRBJ2-7. There are 13 residues in the CDR3. Germline V CDR1 and CDR2: SGHTA, FQGTGA.

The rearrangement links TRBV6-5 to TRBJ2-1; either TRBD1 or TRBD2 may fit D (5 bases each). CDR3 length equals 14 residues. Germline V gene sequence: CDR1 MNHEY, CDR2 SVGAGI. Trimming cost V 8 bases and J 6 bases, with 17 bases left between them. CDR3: CASGTGTTPNEQFF. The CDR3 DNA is TGTGCCAGCGGAACCGGGACCACTCCCAATGAGCAGTTCTTC.

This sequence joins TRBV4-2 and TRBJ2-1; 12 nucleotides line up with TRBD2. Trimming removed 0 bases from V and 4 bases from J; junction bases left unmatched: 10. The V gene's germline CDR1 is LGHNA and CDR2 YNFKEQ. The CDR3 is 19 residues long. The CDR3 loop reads CASSQEGWTSGTSYNEQFF. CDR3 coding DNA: TGTGCCAGCAGCCAAGAGGGCTGGACTAGCGGGACTTCATACAATGAGCAGTTCTTC.

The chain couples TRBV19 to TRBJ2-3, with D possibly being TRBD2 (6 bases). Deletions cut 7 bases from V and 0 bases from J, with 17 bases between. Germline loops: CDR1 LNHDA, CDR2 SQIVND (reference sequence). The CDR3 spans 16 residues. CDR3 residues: CASTPRGRPSTDTQYF. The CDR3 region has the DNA TGTGCCAGTACCCCAAGAGGGAGGCCTAGCACAGATACGCAGTATTTT.

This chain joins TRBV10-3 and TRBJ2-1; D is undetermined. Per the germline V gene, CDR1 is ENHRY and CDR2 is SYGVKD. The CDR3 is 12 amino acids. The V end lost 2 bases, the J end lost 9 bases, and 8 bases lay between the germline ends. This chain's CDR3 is CAISETMGEQFF. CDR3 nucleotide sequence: TGTGCCATCAGTGAGACTATGGGTGAGCAGTTCTTC.

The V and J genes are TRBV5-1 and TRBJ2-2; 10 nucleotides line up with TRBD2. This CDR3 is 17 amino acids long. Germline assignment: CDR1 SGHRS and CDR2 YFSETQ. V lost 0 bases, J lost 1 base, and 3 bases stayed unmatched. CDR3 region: CASSLGTSGRNTGELFF. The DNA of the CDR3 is TGCGCCAGCAGCTTGGGGACTAGCGGAAGGAACACCGGGGAGCTGTTTTTT.

The CDR3 DNA reads as TGTGCCAGCTCACCACGGTCTCCAGCCCCTCAAGAGACCCAGTACTTC. Its protein product is CASSPRSPAPQETQYF. The chain recombines TRBV18 with TRBJ2-5; D uncertain. The CDR3 consists of 16 residues. Germline-derived CDR1 and CDR2 are KGHSH and LQKENI. V lost 1 base and J 2 bases, leaving 14 bases between the germline ends.